The clone carrying this TCR beta chain came up many times. Its target is unknown. The record originates from a study of response to subunit inactivated influenza vaccine. Study results and caveats: Only a handful of new T cells, the authors suggested, are recruited with each seasonal influenza vaccination.

CDR1 and CDR2 (germline): SEHNR, FQNEAQ (reference sequence). The CDR3 contains 15 residues. V was pared by 2 bases and J by 6 bases, with 14 bases between. A single record per CDR3 protein comes from TCRdb applying MiXCR to the RT-PCR reads. This table has about 780,000 distinct CDR3 sequences, approximately 17% appearing once. This chain links TRBV7-9 with TRBJ2-1; tentatively, D is TRBD1 (6 bases). This sample comprised PBMCs from blood, obtained 4 to 6 days after vaccination. The receptor was derived from a man in his fifties or sixties who received an inactivated influenza vaccine. CDR3 sequence reads: CASSLRETGSNEQFF. The DNA of the CDR3 is TGTGCCAGCAGCTTAAGGGAAACAGGGAGCAATGAGCAGTTCTTC.